The subject of this entry is one T cell receptor (beta chain). The authors' processing: Using reference gene primer amplification, nucleated cell counts were estimated. The assay was immunoSEQ multiplex PCR, and TCRdb's table has in-frame clones only and misses some. That table furnishes V, J and clone size, whereas the DNA furnished D and trimming. The repertoire consists of 210,000 or so clones, with 75% to 85% occurring once and the leading ten covering about 4.5%. This sample stems from a study of blood T cell repertoires in COVID-19. Study-wide background: Sites in the United States, Italy and Spain provided acute and convalescent COVID-19 samples.

Clinical histories supplied by participants themselves formed the basis of cohort assignment. The CDR3 totals 13 residues. Germline-derived CDR1 and CDR2 are LNHDA and SQIVND (reference sequence). Trimming took off 3 bases at V and 4 bases at J, with 9 bases between the two ends. Sequencing input: PBMCs or T cells enriched from blood (not recorded which). The sequence derives from a man aged 25 to 40 with acute COVID-19. The rearrangement uses TRBV19 and TRBJ1-2, with a tentative D call TRBD1 (6 bases). Here the CDR3 DNA reads TGTGCCAGTAGTATGCCACAGGGCTATGGCTACACCTTC. It is translated as CASSMPQGYGYTF.